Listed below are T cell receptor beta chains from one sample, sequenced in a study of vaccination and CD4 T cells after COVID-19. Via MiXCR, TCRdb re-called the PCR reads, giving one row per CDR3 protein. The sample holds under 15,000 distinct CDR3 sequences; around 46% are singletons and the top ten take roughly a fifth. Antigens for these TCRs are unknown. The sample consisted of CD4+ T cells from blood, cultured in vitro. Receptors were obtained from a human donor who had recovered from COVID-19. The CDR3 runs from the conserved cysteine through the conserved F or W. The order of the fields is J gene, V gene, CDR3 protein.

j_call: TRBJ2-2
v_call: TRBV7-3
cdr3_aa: CASSLNAGSTGELFF

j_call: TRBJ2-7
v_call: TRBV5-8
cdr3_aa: CASSLRVEGGELHKKYF

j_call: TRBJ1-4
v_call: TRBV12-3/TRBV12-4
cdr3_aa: CASSFTGGNEKLFF

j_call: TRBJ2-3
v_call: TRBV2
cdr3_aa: CASSAGTLSTDTQYF

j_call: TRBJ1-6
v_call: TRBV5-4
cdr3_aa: CASSANDRNSPLHF

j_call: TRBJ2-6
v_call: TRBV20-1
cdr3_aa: CSARPGANVLTF

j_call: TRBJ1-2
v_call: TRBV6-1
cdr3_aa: CASTAPRRANYGYTF

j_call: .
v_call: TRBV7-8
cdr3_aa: CASSWQGQAYEQYF

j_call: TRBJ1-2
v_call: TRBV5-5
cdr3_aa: CASSLMGQNGGYTF

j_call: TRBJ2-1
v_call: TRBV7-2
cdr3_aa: CASSLLLVREQFF

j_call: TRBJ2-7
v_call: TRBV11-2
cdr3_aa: CASSRGQGVILAYEQYF

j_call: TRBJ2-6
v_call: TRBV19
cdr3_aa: CASSISGANVLTF

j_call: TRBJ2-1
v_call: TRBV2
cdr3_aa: CASSQLAGYNEQFF

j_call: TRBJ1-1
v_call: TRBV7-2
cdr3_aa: CASSLGGTANTEAFF

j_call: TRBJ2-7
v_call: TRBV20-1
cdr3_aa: CSAPDGQSVSYEQYF